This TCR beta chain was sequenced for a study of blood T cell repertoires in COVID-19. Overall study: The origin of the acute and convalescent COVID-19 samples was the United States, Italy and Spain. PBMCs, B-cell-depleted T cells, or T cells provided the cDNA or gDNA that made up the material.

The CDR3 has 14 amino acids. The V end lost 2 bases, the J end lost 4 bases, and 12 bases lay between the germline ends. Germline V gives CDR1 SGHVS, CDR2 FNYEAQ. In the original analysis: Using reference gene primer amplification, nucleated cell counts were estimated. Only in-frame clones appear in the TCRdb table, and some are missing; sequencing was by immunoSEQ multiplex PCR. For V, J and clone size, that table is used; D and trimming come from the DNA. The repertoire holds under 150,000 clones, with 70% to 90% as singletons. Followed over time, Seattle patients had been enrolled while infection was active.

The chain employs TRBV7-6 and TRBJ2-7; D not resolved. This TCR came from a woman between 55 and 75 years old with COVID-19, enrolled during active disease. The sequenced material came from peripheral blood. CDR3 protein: CASSLSGYHYEQYF. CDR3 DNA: TGTGCCAGCAGCTTATCAGGATACCATTACGAGCAGTACTTC.